The rows below give T cell receptor beta chains drawn from one sample of a study of graft-versus-host responses after intestinal transplantation. Generated by immunoSEQ multiplex PCR, the TCRdb table keeps only in-frame clones and is missing some. The data contain about 47,000 clones, about 95% of them singletons. No antigen is known for these receptors. The starting material was unstimulated CD8+ T cells sorted from spleen or lymph node cells, obtained before transplant. The receptors stem from a human donor who was the organ donor for an intestinal transplant. Each CDR3 is given with its conserved first and last residue. D genes are given only for firm matches. Clone size is given for some rows only: seen once, a few or many times, or a class if the clone is expanded.

d_call j_call v_call clone_size cdr3_aa cdr3_nt
NA TRBJ1-2 TRBV2 NA CASSEAGAFGYTF TGTGCCAGCAGTGAAGCAGGGGCCTTTGGCTACACCTTC
TRBD1 TRBJ1-1 TRBV9 NA CASSVGSWQGDEAFF TGTGCCAGCAGCGTAGGTTCTTGGCAGGGGGATGAAGCTTTCTTT
NA TRBJ2-3 TRBV5-4 NA CASSLDSVRTDTQYF TGTGCCAGCAGCTTGGACTCAGTGCGCACAGATACGCAGTATTTT
NA TRBJ1-2 TRBV7-9 NA CASSLAPEINYGYTF TGTGCCAGCAGCTTAGCCCCAGAGATAAACTATGGCTACACCTTC
TRBD1 TRBJ1-2 TRBV28 NA CASSLMTGTNYGYTF TGTGCCAGCAGTCTAATGACAGGGACTAACTATGGCTACACCTTC
TRBD1 TRBJ2-3 TRBV2 NA CASSDGTGWSTDTQYF TGTGCCAGCAGTGATGGGACAGGGTGGAGCACAGATACGCAGTATTTT
TRBD2 TRBJ2-5 TRBV7-2 NA CASSPGLAGGKETQYF TGTGCCAGCAGCCCGGGACTAGCGGGGGGGAAAGAGACCCAGTACTTC
TRBD1 TRBJ2-1 TRBV28 NA CASSPRTGPDNEQFF TGTGCCAGCAGTCCTAGGACAGGGCCGGACAATGAGCAGTTCTTC
TRBD1 TRBJ1-1 TRBV27 NA CASRGLGGSGGTEAFF TGTGCCAGCAGAGGATTAGGGGGCTCGGGCGGCACTGAAGCTTTCTTT
NA TRBJ2-3 TRBV14 NA CASSHLAPSTDTQYF TGTGCCAGCAGCCACTTAGCTCCTAGCACAGATACGCAGTATTTT
TRBD2 TRBJ2-7 TRBV28 NA CASSFAGGSYEQYF TGTGCCAGCAGTTTCGCGGGGGGTTCCTACGAGCAGTACTTC
TRBD1 TRBJ2-7 TRBV9 NA CASSAHQGASSYEQYF TGTGCCAGCAGCGCGCACCAGGGGGCAAGCTCCTACGAGCAGTACTTC
NA TRBJ1-6 TRBV27 NA CASSLPGGSYNSPLHF TGTGCCAGCAGTTTACCTGGGGGCTCCTATAATTCACCCCTCCACTTT
NA TRBJ2-7 TRBV9 NA CASSVGSLPAAYEQYF TGTGCCAGCAGCGTAGGTTCCTTGCCAGCAGCCTACGAGCAGTACTTC
NA TRBJ2-7 TRBV6-1 NA CASSESIAASFYEQYF TGTGCCAGCAGTGAAAGCATCGCGGCCAGCTTCTACGAGCAGTACTTC
NA TRBJ2-7 TRBV5-1 NA CASSSRGRPTYEQYF TGCGCCAGCAGCTCTAGGGGCCGCCCAACCTACGAGCAGTACTTC
NA TRBJ2-1 TRBV4-3 NA CASSHFEGLYNEQFF TGCGCCAGCAGCCACTTCGAGGGACTCTACAATGAGCAGTTCTTC
NA TRBJ2-7 TRBV29-1 NA CSVGWNPGQTDYEQYF TGCAGCGTTGGTTGGAACCCTGGACAGACGGACTACGAGCAGTACTTC
NA TRBJ1-1 TRBV5-1 NA CASSLLGVATEAFF TGCGCCAGCAGCTTGTTAGGGGTCGCCACTGAAGCTTTCTTT
NA TRBJ2-1 TRBV7-9 NA CASSLVVTDYNEQFF TGTGCCAGCAGCTTAGTCGTAACAGACTACAATGAGCAGTTCTTC
NA TRBJ2-1 TRBV11-2 NA CASSLVAAYNEQFF TGTGCCAGCAGCTTAGTAGCGGCCTACAATGAGCAGTTCTTC
NA TRBJ2-2 TRBV19 NA CASSFPGELFF TGTGCCAGTAGTTTTCCCGGGGAGCTGTTTTTT
NA TRBJ2-2 TRBV5-4 NA CASSLGREADTGELFF TGTGCCAGCAGCTTGGGCAGAGAAGCGGACACCGGGGAGCTGTTTTTT
TRBD2 TRBJ2-7 TRBV30 NA CAWTSGGPYEQYF TGTGCCTGGACTAGCGGGGGGCCGTACGAGCAGTACTTC
NA TRBJ2-3 TRBV9 once CASSDPGSSTDTQYF TGTGCCAGCAGCGACCCAGGATCTAGCACAGATACGCAGTATTTT